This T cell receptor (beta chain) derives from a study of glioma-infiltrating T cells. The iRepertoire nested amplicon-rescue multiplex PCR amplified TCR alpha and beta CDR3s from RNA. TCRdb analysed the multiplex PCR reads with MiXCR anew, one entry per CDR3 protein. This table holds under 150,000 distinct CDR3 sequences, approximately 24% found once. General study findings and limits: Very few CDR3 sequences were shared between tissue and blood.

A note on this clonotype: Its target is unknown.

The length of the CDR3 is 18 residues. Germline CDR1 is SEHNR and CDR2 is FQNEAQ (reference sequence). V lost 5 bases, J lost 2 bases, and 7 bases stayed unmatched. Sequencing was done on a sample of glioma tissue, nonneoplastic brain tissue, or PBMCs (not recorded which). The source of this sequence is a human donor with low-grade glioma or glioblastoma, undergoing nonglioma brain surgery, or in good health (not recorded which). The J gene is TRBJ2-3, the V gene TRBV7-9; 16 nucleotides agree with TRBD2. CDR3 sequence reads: CASSPGLAGGRVTDTQYF. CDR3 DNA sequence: TGTGCCAGCAGCCCGGGACTAGCGGGGGGGCGAGTCACAGATACGCAGTATTTT.